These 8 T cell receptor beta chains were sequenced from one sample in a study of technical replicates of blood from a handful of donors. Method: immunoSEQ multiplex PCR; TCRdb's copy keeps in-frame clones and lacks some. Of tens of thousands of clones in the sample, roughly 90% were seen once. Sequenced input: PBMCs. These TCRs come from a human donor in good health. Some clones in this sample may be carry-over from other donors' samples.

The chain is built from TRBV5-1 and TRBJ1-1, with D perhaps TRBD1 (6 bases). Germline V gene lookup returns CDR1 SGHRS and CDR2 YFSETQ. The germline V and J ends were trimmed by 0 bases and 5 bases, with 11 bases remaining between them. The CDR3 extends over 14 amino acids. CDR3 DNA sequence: TGCGCCAGCAGCTTGGCTGGGGGCTTTACTGAAGCTTTCTTT. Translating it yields CASSLAGGFTEAFF.

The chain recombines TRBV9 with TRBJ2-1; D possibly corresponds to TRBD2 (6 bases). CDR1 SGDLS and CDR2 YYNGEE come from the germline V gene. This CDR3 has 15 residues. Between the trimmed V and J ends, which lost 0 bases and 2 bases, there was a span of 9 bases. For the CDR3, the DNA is TGTGCCAGCAGCGTAGGGGGGGACGCCTACAATGAGCAGTTCTTC. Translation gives CASSVGGDAYNEQFF.

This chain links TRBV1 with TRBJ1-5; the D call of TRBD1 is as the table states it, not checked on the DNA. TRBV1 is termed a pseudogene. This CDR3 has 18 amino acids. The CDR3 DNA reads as TGCACCAGCAGCCACTCCTTAGGGGGACAGGGGAAAAATCAGCCCCAGCATTTT. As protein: CTSSHSLGGQGKNQPQHF.

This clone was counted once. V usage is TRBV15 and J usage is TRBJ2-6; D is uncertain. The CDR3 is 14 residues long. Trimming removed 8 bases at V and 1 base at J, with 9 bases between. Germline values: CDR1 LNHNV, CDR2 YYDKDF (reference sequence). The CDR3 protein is CATSQQSGANVLTF. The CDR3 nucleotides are TGTGCCACCTCACAGCAATCTGGGGCCAACGTCCTGACTTTC.

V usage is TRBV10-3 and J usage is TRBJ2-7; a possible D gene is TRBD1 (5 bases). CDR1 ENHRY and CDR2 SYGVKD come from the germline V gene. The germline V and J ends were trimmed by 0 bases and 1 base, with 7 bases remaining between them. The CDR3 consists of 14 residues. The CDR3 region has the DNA TGTGCCATCAGTGAGTCGGACAATTCCTACGAGCAGTACTTC. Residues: CAISESDNSYEQYF.

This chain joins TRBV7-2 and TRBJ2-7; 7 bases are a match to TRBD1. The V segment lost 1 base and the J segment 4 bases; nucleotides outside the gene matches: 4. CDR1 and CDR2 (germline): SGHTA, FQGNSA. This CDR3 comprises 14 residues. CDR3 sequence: CASSLGQGGYEQYF. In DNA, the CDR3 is TGTGCCAGCAGCTTAGGACAGGGTGGGTACGAGCAGTACTTC.

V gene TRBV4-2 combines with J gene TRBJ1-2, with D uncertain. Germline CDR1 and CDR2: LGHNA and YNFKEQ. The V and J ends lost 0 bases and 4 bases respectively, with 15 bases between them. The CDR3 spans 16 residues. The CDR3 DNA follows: TGTGCCAGCAGCCAAGAACCAACTTCGTCCGTCTATGGCTACACCTTC. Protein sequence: CASSQEPTSSVYGYTF.

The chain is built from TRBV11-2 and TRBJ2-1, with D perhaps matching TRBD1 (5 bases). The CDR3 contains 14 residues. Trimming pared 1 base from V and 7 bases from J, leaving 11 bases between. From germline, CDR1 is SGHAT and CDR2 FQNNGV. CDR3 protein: CASSLGTQGNEQFF. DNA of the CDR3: TGTGCCAGCAGCTTAGGGACGCAGGGAAATGAGCAGTTCTTC. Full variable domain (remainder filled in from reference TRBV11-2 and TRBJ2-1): EAGVAQSPRYKIIEKRQSVAFWCNPISGHATLYWYQQILGQGPKLLIQFQNNGVVDDSQLPKDRFSAERLKGVDSTLKIQPAKLEDSAVYLCASSLGTQGNEQFFGPGTRLTVL.